The clone carrying this TCR beta chain appeared a single time. This record belongs to a study of T cells in Graves' hyperthyroidism and ophthalmopathy. The source material, RNA transcripts, was used to amplify TCR beta CDR3 regions. The TCR CDR3 first-round RT-PCR relied on the HTBI primer set. TCRdb processed the multiplex PCR reads anew with MiXCR; each CDR3 protein has one entry. Of some 770,000 distinct CDR3 sequences listed, 16% are singletons. CDR1 is SGHTA, CDR2 FQGNSA, per germline. Trimming removed 6 bases at V and 0 bases at J, with 11 bases between. This CDR3 spans 14 amino acids. The chain employs TRBV7-2 and TRBJ1-1; no reliable D call. The sequence derives from a man younger than 35 with Graves' hyperthyroidism. The sequencing sample was made of blood. The CDR3 DNA is TGTGCCAGCAGTCGAAGTCTTATGAACACTGAAGCTTTCTTT. As protein: CASSRSLMNTEAFF. Drawing the rest from reference TRBV7-2 and TRBJ1-1, the complete variable domain is GAGVSQSPSNKVTEKGKDVELRCDPISGHTALYWYRQSLGQGLEFLIYFQGNSAPDKSGLPSDRFSAERTGGSVSTLTIQRTQQEDSAVYLCASSRSLMNTEAFFGQGTRLTVV.